This T cell receptor (beta chain) was sequenced in a study of blood T cell repertoires in COVID-19. TCRdb keeps only in-frame clones here, not all; method: immunoSEQ multiplex PCR. The sample lists approximately 180,000 clones; around 76% were seen once. J was trimmed by 3 bases and V by 5 bases; bases with no gene match: 6. Germline values: CDR1 PRHDT, CDR2 FYEKMQ (reference sequence). The CDR3 extends over 15 amino acids. The chain uses TRBV13 and TRBJ2-3; 9 nucleotides match TRBD2. The receptor was derived from a woman in her 50s with acute COVID-19. Sequences were obtained from PBMCs or T cells enriched from blood (not recorded which). The CDR3 sequence is CASSPGLAKTDTQYF. The CDR3 DNA is TGTGCCAGCAGCCCCGGACTAGCGAAAACAGATACGCAGTATTTT.